This T cell receptor beta chain appears in the sequencing data of a study of read filtering for tumor transcriptome and immune sequencing. For the study at large: Whole-transcriptome libraries were prepared after DNase treatment.

Study-wide results and caveats: The CD138-negative fraction was mixed bone marrow immune cells, not pure T cells.

This library used around 400 ng RNA and molecular barcoded adaptors spanning alpha/delta and beta/gamma chains. Using its own MiXCR run on the reads, TCRdb lists one record per CDR3 protein. There are about 62,000 distinct CDR3 sequences in the sample; less than 20% occur only once, and approximately 10% lies in the top ten. CDR1 and CDR2 (germline): SGHTA, FQGNSA. V trimming: 2 bases; J trimming: 2 bases; junction bases outside the gene matches: 5. This CDR3 has 16 residues. This clonotype occurred many times. Its specificity is not known. The receptor comes from a donor aged 40 or older with multiple myeloma. The sample taken for sequencing was a population of CD138-negative cells sorted from bone marrow. The chain carries TRBV7-2 and TRBJ2-2; 7 bases fit TRBD2. CDR3 sequence (DNA): TGTGCCAGCAGCTTAAATGCGGGAGTAAACACCGGGGAGCTGTTTTTT. This encodes CASSLNAGVNTGELFF.